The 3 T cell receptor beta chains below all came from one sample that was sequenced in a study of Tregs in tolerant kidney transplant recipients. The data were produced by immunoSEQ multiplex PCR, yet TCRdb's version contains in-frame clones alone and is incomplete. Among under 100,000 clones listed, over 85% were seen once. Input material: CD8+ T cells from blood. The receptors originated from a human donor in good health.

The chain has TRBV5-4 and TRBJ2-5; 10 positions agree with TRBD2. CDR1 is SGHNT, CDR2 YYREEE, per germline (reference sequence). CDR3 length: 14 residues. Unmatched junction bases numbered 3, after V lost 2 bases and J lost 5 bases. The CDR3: CASSLAGGQETQYF. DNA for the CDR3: TGTGCCAGCAGCTTAGCGGGGGGGCAGGAGACCCAGTACTTC.

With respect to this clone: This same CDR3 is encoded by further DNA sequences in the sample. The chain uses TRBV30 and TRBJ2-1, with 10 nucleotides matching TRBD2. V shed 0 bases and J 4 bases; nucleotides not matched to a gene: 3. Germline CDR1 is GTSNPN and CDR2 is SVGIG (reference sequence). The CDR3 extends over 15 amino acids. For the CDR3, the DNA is TGTGCCTGGAGTGTCTTAGCGGGAGGTTACAATGAGCAGTTCTTC. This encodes CAWSVLAGGYNEQFF.

CDR3 sequence reads: CASSLISFYGYTF. The CDR3 coding sequence is TGTGCCAGCAGCTTGATTTCTTTCTATGGCTACACCTTC. The chain recombines TRBV5-4 with TRBJ1-2; D remains unclear. The CDR3 spans 13 residues. CDR1 SGHNT and CDR2 YYREEE come from the germline V gene (reference sequence). V lost 1 base to trimming and J lost 4 bases, with 8 bases between them.